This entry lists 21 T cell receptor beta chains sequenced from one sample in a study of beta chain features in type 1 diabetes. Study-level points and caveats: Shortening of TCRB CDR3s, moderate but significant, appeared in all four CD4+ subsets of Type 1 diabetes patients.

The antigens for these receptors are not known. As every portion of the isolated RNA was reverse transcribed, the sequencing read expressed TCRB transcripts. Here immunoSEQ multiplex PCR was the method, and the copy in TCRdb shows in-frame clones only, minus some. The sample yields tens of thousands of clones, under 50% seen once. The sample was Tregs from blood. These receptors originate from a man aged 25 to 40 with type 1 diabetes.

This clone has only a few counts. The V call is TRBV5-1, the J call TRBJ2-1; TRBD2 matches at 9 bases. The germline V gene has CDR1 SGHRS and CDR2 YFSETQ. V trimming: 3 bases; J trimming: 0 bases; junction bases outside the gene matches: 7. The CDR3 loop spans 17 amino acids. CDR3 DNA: TGCGCCAGCAGCTCTGCAGCGGGGGGAGTCTCCTACAATGAGCAGTTCTTC. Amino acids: CASSSAAGGVSYNEQFF.

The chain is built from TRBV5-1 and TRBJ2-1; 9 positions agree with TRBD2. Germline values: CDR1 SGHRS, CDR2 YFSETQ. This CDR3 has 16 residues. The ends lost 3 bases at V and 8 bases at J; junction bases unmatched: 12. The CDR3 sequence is CASSYRSGGLIDEQFF. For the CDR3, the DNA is TGCGCCAGCAGCTACCGGAGCGGGGGGCTTATTGATGAGCAGTTCTTC.

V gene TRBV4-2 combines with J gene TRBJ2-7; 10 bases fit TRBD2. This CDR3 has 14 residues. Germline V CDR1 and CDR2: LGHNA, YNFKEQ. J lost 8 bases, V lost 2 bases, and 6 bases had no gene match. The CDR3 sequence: CASSQRLAGEKQYF. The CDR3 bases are TGTGCCAGCAGCCAACGACTAGCGGGTGAAAAGCAGTACTTC.

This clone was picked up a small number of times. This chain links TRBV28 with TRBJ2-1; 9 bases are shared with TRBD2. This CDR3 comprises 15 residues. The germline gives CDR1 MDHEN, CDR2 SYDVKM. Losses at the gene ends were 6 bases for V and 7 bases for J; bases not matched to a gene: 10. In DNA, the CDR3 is TGTGCCAGCAGCCTTCCTAGCGGGATCGGAAATGAGCAGTTCTTC. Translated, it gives CASSLPSGIGNEQFF. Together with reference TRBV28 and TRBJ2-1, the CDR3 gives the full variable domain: DVKVTQSSRYLVKRTGEKVFLECVQDMDHENMFWYRQDPGLGLRLIYFSYDVKMKEKGDIPEGYSVSREKKERFSLILESASTNQTSMYLCASSLPSGIGNEQFFGPGTRLTVL.

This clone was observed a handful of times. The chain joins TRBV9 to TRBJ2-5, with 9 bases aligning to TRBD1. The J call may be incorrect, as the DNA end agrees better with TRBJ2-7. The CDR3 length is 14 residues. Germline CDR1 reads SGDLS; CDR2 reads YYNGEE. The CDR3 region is CASSPEQGAYEQYF. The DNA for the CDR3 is TGTGCCAGCAGCCCTGAACAGGGGGCGTACGAGCAGTACTTC.

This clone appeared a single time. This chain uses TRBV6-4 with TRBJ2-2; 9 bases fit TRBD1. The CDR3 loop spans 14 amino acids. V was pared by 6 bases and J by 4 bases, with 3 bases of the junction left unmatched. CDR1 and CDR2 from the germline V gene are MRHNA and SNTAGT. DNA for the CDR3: TGTGCCAGCAGAGCGGGACAGGGCACCGGGGAGCTGTTTTTT. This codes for CASRAGQGTGELFF.

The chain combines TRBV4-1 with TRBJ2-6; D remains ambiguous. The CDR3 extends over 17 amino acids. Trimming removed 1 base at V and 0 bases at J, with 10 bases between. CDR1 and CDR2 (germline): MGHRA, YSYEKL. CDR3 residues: CASSQAEQFSGANVLTF. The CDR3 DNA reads TGCGCCAGCAGCCAAGCCGAACAGTTCTCTGGGGCCAACGTCCTGACTTTC.

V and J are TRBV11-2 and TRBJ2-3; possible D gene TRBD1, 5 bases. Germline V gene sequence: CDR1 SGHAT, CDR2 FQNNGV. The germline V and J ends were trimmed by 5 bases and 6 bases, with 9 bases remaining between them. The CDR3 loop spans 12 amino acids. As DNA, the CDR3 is TGTGCCAGCAGCCCACAGGCGGATACGCAGTATTTT. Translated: CASSPQADTQYF. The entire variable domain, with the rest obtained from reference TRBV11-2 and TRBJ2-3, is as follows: EAGVAQSPRYKIIEKRQSVAFWCNPISGHATLYWYQQILGQGPKLLIQFQNNGVVDDSQLPKDRFSAERLKGVDSTLKIQPAKLEDSAVYLCASSPQADTQYFGPGTRLTVL.

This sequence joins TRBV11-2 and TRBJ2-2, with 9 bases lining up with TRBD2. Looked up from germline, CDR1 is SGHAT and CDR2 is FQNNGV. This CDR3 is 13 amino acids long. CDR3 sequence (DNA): TGTGTAACCAGCGGGAGGCCCACCGGGGAGCTGTTTTTT. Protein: CVTSGRPTGELFF.

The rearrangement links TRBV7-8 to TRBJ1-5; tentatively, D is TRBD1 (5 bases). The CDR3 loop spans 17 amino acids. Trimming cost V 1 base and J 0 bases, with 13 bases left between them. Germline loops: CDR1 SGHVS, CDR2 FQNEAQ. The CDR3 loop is CASSLVVGGDSNQPQHF. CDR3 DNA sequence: TGTGCCAGCAGCTTAGTAGTAGGAGGGGATAGCAATCAGCCCCAGCATTTT.

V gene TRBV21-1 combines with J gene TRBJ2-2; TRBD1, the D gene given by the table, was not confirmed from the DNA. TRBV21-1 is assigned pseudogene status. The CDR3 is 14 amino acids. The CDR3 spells CASSKNRDTGELFF. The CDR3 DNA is TGTGCCAGCAGCAAAAACAGGGATACCGGGGAGCTGTTTTTT.

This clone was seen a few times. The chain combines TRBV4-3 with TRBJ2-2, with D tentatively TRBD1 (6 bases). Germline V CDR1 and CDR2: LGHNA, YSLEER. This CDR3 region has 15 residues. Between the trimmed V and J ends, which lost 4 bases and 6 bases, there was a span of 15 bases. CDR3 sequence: CASSRDRLFPGELFF. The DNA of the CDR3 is TGCGCCAGCAGCCGTGACAGGCTATTCCCCGGGGAGCTGTTTTTT.

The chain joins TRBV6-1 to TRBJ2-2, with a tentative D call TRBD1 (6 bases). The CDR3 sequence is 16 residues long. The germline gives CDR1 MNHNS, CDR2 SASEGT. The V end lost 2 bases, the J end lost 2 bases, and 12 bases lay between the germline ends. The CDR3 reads CASSEFWGRNTGELFF. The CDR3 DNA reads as TGTGCCAGCAGTGAATTCTGGGGGCGAAACACCGGGGAGCTGTTTTTT.

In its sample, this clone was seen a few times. The CDR3 sequence: CASSQDPTSGYNEQFF. The CDR3 nucleotides are TGTGCCAGCAGCCAAGATCCTACTAGCGGGTACAATGAGCAGTTCTTC. The gene calls are TRBV4-2 and TRBJ2-1; TRBD2 matches 9 bases. J was trimmed by 4 bases and V by 0 bases; bases with no gene match: 4. The CDR3 runs 16 residues. Germline-derived CDR1 and CDR2 are LGHNA and YNFKEQ.

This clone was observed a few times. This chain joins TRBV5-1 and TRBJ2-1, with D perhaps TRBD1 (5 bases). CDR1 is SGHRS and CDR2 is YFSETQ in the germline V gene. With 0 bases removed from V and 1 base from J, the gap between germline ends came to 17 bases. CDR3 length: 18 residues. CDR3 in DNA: TGCGCCAGCAGCTTGGGGCAGGGTGGGCCTTGGTCCTACAATGAGCAGTTCTTC. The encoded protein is CASSLGQGGPWSYNEQFF.

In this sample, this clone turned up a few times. CDR3 protein: CASSVDSYYGYTF. CDR3 bases: TGTGCCAGCAGCGTGGACAGCTACTATGGCTACACCTTC. The chain employs TRBV7-9 and TRBJ1-2; D may be TRBD1 (6 bases). Trimming removed 5 bases from V and 3 bases from J, with 10 bases in between. This CDR3 spans 13 amino acids. Germline CDR1 reads SEHNR; CDR2 reads FQNEAQ (reference sequence).

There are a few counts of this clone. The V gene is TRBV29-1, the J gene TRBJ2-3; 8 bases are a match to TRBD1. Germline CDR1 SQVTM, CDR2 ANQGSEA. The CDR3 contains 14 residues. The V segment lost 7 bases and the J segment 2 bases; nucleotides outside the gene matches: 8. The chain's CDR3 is CSARQGIDTDTQYF. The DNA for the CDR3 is TGCAGCGCAAGACAGGGGATTGACACAGATACGCAGTATTTT.

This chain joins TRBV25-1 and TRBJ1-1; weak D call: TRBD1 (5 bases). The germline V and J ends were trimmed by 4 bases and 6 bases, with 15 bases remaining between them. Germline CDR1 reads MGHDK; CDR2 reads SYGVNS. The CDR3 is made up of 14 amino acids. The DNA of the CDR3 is TGTGCCAGCAGTGCCCGAGGGGCGGGGGCTGAAGCTTTCTTT. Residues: CASSARGAGAEAFF.

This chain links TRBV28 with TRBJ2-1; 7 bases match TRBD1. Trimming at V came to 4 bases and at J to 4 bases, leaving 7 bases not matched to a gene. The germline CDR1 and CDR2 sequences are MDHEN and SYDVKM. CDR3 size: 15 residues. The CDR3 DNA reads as TGTGCCAGCAGTTCTTCCGGGACAGTATACAATGAGCAGTTCTTC. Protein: CASSSSGTVYNEQFF.

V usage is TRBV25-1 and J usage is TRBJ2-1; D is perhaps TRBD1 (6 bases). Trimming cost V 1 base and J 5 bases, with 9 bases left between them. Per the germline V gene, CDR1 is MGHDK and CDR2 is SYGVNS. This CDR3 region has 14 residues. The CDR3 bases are TGTGCCAGCAGTGAATCGGGACAAAACAATGAGCAGTTCTTC. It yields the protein CASSESGQNNEQFF.

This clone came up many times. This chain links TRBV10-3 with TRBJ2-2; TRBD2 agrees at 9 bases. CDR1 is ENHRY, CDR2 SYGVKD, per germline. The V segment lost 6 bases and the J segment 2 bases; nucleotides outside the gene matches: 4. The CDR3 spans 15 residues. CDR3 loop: CAIRSSGINTGELFF. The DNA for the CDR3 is TGTGCCATCAGATCTAGCGGGATTAACACCGGGGAGCTGTTTTTT.